Below, 24 T cell receptor beta chains from the same sample are listed, as sequenced in a study of blood T cell repertoires in COVID-19 (dated by TCRdb to 2020 to 2022). The library relied on the immunoSEQ multiplex PCR assay. The source is immuneACCESS, and TCRdb retained only in-frame sequences with V and J called. Part of the clones is not carried over; for the studies checked, unresolved V genes explain less than half of this, and the remainder is unexplained. In all, the sample holds 130,000 or so clones, and around 83% of those were seen once. About 6% of the sample goes to the ten largest clones. The source material was peripheral blood. The receptors derive from a man older than 75 with active or convalescent COVID-19.

The chain combines TRBV2 with TRBJ2-2; TRBD2 matches 10 bases. The CDR3 length is 15 residues. Germline V lookup: CDR1 SNHLY, CDR2 FYNNEI. V lost 10 bases, J lost 1 base, and 6 bases stayed unmatched. CDR3 residues: CATSLAGVNTGELFF. In nucleotides, the CDR3 is TGTGCCACCTCTCTAGCGGGGGTGAACACCGGGGAGCTGTTTTTT.

This rearrangement joins TRBV7-9 to TRBJ2-7; TRBD1 matches at 9 bases. J gave up 2 bases and V 5 bases, and 7 bases lay outside the gene matches. The CDR3 is 15 amino acids. Germline CDR1 SEHNR, CDR2 FQNEAQ (reference sequence). DNA of the CDR3: TGTGCCAGCAGCATCGCTACAGGGGGCCCCTACGAGCAGTACTTC. Translating gives CASSIATGGPYEQYF.

The chain carries TRBV5-4 and TRBJ1-2; D gene ambiguous. CDR1 is SGHNT and CDR2 is YYREEE in the germline V gene (reference sequence). Between the trimmed V and J ends, which lost 3 bases and 2 bases, there was a span of 8 bases. The CDR3 loop spans 13 amino acids. CDR3 region: CASSSDGNYGYTF. CDR3 DNA sequence: TGTGCCAGCAGCTCCGACGGGAACTATGGCTACACCTTC.

V gene TRBV29-1 combines with J gene TRBJ2-5; 11 bases line up with TRBD1. Germline CDR1 reads SQVTM; CDR2 reads ANQGSEA. With 3 bases clipped from V and 5 bases from J, the junction kept 5 bases outside the gene matches. There are 14 residues in the CDR3. CDR3 bases: TGCAGCGTTGACCTGGACAGGGGGCAGGAGACCCAGTACTTC. It encodes CSVDLDRGQETQYF.

This clone showed up just once. The V and J genes are TRBV7-3 and TRBJ2-1; 11 bases align to TRBD2. Trimming cost V 4 bases and J 9 bases; bases outside gene matches: 11. The length of the CDR3 is 16 residues. Germline V gene sequence: CDR1 SGHTA, CDR2 FQGTGA. The DNA of the CDR3 is TGTGCCAGCAGCTCCAAGACTAGCGGGGATTTGTCTGAGCAGTTCTTC. Translated, it gives CASSSKTSGDLSEQFF.

The J gene is TRBJ1-2, the V gene TRBV7-2; 7 bases align to TRBD1. V was clipped by 5 bases and J by 1 base; unmatched bases: 16. CDR1 and CDR2 from the germline V gene are SGHTA and FQGNSA. The CDR3 runs 18 residues. The chain's CDR3 is CASSRISGQAPFNYGYTF. CDR3 nucleotide sequence: TGTGCCAGCAGCCGTATTAGTGGACAGGCACCCTTTAACTATGGCTACACCTTC.

This clone was seen once. V usage is TRBV5-1 and J usage is TRBJ2-1; TRBD2 might be the D (6 bases). V lost 0 bases, J lost 7 bases, and 14 bases lay in between. This CDR3 spans 15 amino acids. Germline values: CDR1 SGHRS, CDR2 YFSETQ. In DNA form, the CDR3 reads TGCGCCAGCAGCTTGGAGCCTAGCGTAGCAAATGAGCAGTTCTTC. Protein: CASSLEPSVANEQFF. Drawing the rest from reference TRBV5-1 and TRBJ2-1, the complete variable domain is KAGVTQTPRYLIKTRGQQVTLSCSPISGHRSVSWYQQTPGQGLQFLFEYFSETQRNKGNFPGRFSGRQFSNSRSEMNVSTLELGDSALYLCASSLEPSVANEQFFGPGTRLTVL.

The chain uses TRBV9 and TRBJ1-1; D uncertain. The V end lost 3 bases, the J end lost 0 bases, and 12 bases lay between the germline ends. From germline, CDR1 is SGDLS and CDR2 YYNGEE. CDR3 length: 15 residues. CDR3 DNA sequence: TGTGCCAGCAGCGCGTGGAGTACCATGAACACTGAAGCTTTCTTT. It specifies CASSAWSTMNTEAFF.

The V call is TRBV18, the J call TRBJ1-6; 8 bases map to TRBD1. The ends lost 4 bases at V and 9 bases at J; junction bases unmatched: 5. CDR3 length equals 14 residues. The germline V gene has CDR1 KGHSH and CDR2 LQKENI. The CDR3 region is CASSRQGSGSPLHF. The CDR3 coding sequence is TGTGCCAGCTCACGACAGGGGAGTGGTTCACCCCTCCACTTT.

The genes are TRBV20-1 and TRBJ2-1; a weak D match, TRBD2 (6 bases). The CDR3 is 12 amino acids. Trimming shortened V by 3 bases and J by 8 bases, and 11 bases separated the two germline ends. Germline CDR1 DFQATT, CDR2 SNEGSKA (reference sequence). DNA of the CDR3: TGCAGTGCTAGTTCCAGGGAGGATGAGCAGTTCTTC. Amino acids: CSASSREDEQFF.

The rearrangement links TRBV7-2 to TRBJ1-1, with a possible D match to TRBD1 (6 bases). Trimming cost V 5 bases and J 7 bases, with 14 bases left between them. CDR1 and CDR2 (germline): SGHTA, FQGNSA. This CDR3 comprises 13 residues. In DNA form, the CDR3 reads TGTGCCAGCAGCCAACAGGGTGCGAGTGAAGCTTTCTTT. Amino acids: CASSQQGASEAFF.

The V call is TRBV18, the J call TRBJ2-5, with 7 bases aligning to TRBD2. J lost 5 bases, V lost 1 base, and 10 bases had no gene match. Germline V gives CDR1 KGHSH, CDR2 LQKENI. This CDR3 is 16 amino acids long. The CDR3 is CASSPRSASGGETQYF. The CDR3 coding sequence is TGTGCCAGCTCACCACGGTCTGCCTCCGGGGGGGAGACCCAGTACTTC. The whole variable domain, filled in from reference TRBV18 and TRBJ2-5, reads NAGVMQNPRHLVRRRGQEARLRCSPMKGHSHVYWYRQLPEEGLKFMVYLQKENIIDESGMPKERFSAEFPKEGPSILRIQQVVRGDSAAYFCASSPRSASGGETQYFGPGTRLLVL.

The chain couples TRBV11-2 to TRBJ1-4; a possible D gene is TRBD1 (6 bases). CDR1 is SGHAT and CDR2 is FQNNGV in the germline V gene. Deletions cut 5 bases from V and 1 base from J, with 14 bases between. This CDR3 has 16 amino acids. CDR3: CASSPAQGGTNEKLFF. CDR3 in DNA: TGTGCCAGCAGCCCCGCACAAGGGGGAACTAATGAAAAACTGTTTTTT.

V usage is TRBV7-7 and J usage is TRBJ2-6, with 12 bases that match TRBD2. CDR3 length: 16 residues. V lost 6 bases to trimming and J lost 2 bases; unmatched junction nucleotides: 2. Germline assignment: CDR1 SSHAT and CDR2 FNYEAQ (reference sequence). CDR3 amino acids: CASSLAGGPGANVLTF. CDR3 DNA: TGTGCCAGCAGTCTAGCGGGGGGGCCTGGGGCCAACGTCCTGACTTTC.

This clone was counted a few times. This chain joins TRBV18 and TRBJ2-1; TRBD1 aligns across 10 bases. The J segment lost 5 bases and the V segment lost 4 bases, leaving 5 bases of the junction unmatched. Germline values: CDR1 KGHSH, CDR2 LQKENI. This CDR3 contains 15 residues. The DNA for the CDR3 is TGTGCCAGCTCACGAAGACAGGGGGCTAACAATGAGCAGTTCTTC. As protein: CASSRRQGANNEQFF.

The V call is TRBV18, the J call TRBJ1-1; no clear D gene. CDR3 size: 15 residues. The V gene lost 4 bases and the J gene lost 3 bases, with 15 bases spanning the gap. Germline V gives CDR1 KGHSH, CDR2 LQKENI. The CDR3: CASSQVANSDTEAFF. The CDR3 DNA is TGTGCCAGCTCACAGGTAGCCAACTCGGACACTGAAGCTTTCTTT.

This clone has more than one count but fewer than ten. V and J are TRBV7-9 and TRBJ2-2; D is unresolved. Germline lookup yields CDR1 SEHNR and CDR2 FQNEAQ (reference sequence). This CDR3 contains 16 residues. V was shortened by 1 base and J by 3 bases, with 12 bases between the two germline ends. In nucleotides, the CDR3 is TGTGCCAGCAGCTTAGATCGCTGGGCAGACACCGGGGAGCTGTTTTTT. Its translation is CASSLDRWADTGELFF.

The chain links TRBV24-1 to TRBJ2-3, with 10 bases aligning to TRBD2. From germline, CDR1 is KGHDR and CDR2 SFDVKD. The trim removed 4 bases at V and 4 bases at J, leaving 4 bases unmatched. This CDR3 is 15 amino acids long. The CDR3 region is CATSDPGTSADTQYF. DNA for the CDR3: TGTGCCACCAGTGACCCCGGGACTAGCGCAGATACGCAGTATTTT.

The V call is TRBV20-1, the J call TRBJ2-6, with a possible D match to TRBD2 (6 bases). Between the trimmed V and J ends, which lost 3 bases and 2 bases, there was a span of 14 bases. This CDR3 region has 16 residues. Germline lookup yields CDR1 DFQATT and CDR2 SNEGSKA (reference sequence). The CDR3 DNA reads as TGCAGTGCTAGTGGGCGTTCGGGGGCTGGGGCCAACGTCCTGACTTTC. Its protein product is CSASGRSGAGANVLTF.

The chain recombines TRBV28 with TRBJ2-7; 10 bases fit TRBD1. Germline lookup yields CDR1 MDHEN and CDR2 SYDVKM. The CDR3 contains 15 residues. With V trimmed by 2 bases and J by 7 bases, 8 bases remained unmatched. CDR3 sequence: CASSLSGQGESEQYF. CDR3 sequence (DNA): TGTGCCAGCAGTTTAAGCGGACAGGGGGAATCGGAGCAGTACTTC.

The CDR3 bases are TGTGCCAGCAGCCAGGGCTACGACGTATACAATGAGCAGTTCTTC. As protein: CASSQGYDVYNEQFF. The J gene is TRBJ2-1, the V gene TRBV4-2; D gene ambiguous. V shed 3 bases and J shed 4 bases, with 13 bases lying between them. Per germline, CDR1 LGHNA and CDR2 YNFKEQ. The CDR3 has 15 residues.

The chain has TRBV7-2 and TRBJ2-7; 11 bases are shared with TRBD1. The CDR3 covers 13 residues. Trimming cost V 4 bases and J 6 bases; bases outside gene matches: 2. Germline V gene data show CDR1 as SGHTA and CDR2 as FQGNSA. CDR3 region: CASSSDRGLEQYF. The CDR3 coding sequence is TGTGCCAGCAGCTCGGACAGGGGGCTCGAGCAGTACTTC.

The CDR3 DNA is TGCGCCAGCAGCTTGGGGCGGGCAGATGGTACAGATACGCAGTATTTT. It is translated as CASSLGRADGTDTQYF. V is TRBV5-1 and J is TRBJ2-3, with a weak D call TRBD2 (5 bases). The germline V gene has CDR1 SGHRS and CDR2 YFSETQ. Trimming removed 0 bases at V and 3 bases at J, with 14 bases between. CDR3 length equals 16 residues.

V usage is TRBV4-3 and J usage is TRBJ2-7, with 8 nucleotides matching TRBD2. J lost 6 bases, V lost 5 bases, and 3 bases had no gene match. Germline V CDR1 and CDR2: LGHNA, YSLEER. CDR3 length: 12 amino acids. DNA for the CDR3: TGCGCCAGCAGCTCGGGGGGGCTCGAGCAGTACTTC. Its protein is CASSSGGLEQYF.